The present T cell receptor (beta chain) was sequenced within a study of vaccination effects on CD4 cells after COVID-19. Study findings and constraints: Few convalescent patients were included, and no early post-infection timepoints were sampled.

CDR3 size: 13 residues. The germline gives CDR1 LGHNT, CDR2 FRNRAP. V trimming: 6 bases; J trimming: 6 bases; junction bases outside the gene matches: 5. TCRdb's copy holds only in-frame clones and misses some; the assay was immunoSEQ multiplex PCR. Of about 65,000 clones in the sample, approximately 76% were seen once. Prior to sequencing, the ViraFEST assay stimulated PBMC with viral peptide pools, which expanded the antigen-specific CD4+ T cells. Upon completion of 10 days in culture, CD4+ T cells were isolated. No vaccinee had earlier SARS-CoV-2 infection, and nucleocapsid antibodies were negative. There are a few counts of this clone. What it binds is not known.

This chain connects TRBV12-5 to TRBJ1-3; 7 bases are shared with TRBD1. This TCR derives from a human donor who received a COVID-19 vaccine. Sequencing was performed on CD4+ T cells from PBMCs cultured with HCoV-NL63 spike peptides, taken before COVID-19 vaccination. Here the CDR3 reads CASGRTGENTIYF. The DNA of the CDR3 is TGTGCTAGTGGCCGGACAGGAGAAAACACCATATATTTT.